These 17 T cell receptor beta chains were all obtained from the same sample, sequenced in a study of blood T cells in healthy people across ages. Through a sample-barcoded 5' primer and a J-beta primer mix, a second PCR was run for roughly 6 to 11 cycles. Using its own MiXCR run on the 5' RACE reads, TCRdb lists one record per CDR3 protein. The data hold about a million distinct CDR3 sequences, with around 49% observed a single time. Specimen: blood. Receptors originate from a man younger than 40 in good health.

The chain has TRBV3-1 and TRBJ1-2; D remains unclear. The V and J ends lost 0 bases and 8 bases respectively, with 13 bases between them. Germline loops: CDR1 LGHDT, CDR2 YNNKEL (reference sequence). CDR3 length equals 14 residues. In DNA, the CDR3 is TGTGCCAGCAGCCAAGAGTTCACGGCGGGCGGCTACACCTTC. Its protein product is CASSQEFTAGGYTF. The full variable domain, in which reference TRBV3-1 and TRBJ1-2 provide the parts outside the CDR3, is DTAVSQTPKYLVTQMGNDKSIKCEQNLGHDTMYWYKQDSKKFLKIMFSYNNKELIINETVPNRFSPKSPDKAHLNLHINSLELGDSAVYFCASSQEFTAGGYTFGSGTRLTVV.

J is TRBJ2-2 and V is TRBV19, with 10 bases matching TRBD2. This CDR3 region has 14 residues. V shed 7 bases, J shed 6 bases, and the junction held 5 bases outside the gene matches. Germline V gives CDR1 LNHDA, CDR2 SQIVND (reference sequence). The CDR3 region has the DNA TGTGCCAGTAATAAGCGGGGGGGTTCCGGGGAGCTGTTTTTT. Translation gives CASNKRGGSGELFF.

In this sample, this clonotype turned up a few times. CDR3 coding DNA: TGCGCCAGCAGCTTGTACGCGAGACGGAACACCGGGGAGCTGTTTTTT. Amino acid sequence: CASSLYARRNTGELFF. The J gene is TRBJ2-2, the V gene TRBV5-1, with no clear D. The CDR3 covers 16 residues. Germline loops: CDR1 SGHRS, CDR2 YFSETQ. V was shortened by 1 base and J by 1 base, with 11 bases between the two germline ends.

The chain carries TRBV7-9 and TRBJ2-7; D gene uncertain. The better agreement between TRBJ2-5 and the DNA end casts doubt on the J call. The CDR3 contains 16 residues. Germline lookup yields CDR1 SEHNR and CDR2 FQNEAQ (reference sequence). The CDR3 reads CASSLLSSSEKGTQYF. CDR3 nucleotides: TGTGCCAGCAGCCTACTTAGTTCCTCCGAGAAAGGGACCCAGTACTTC.

The sample holds a few counts of this clonotype. The CDR3 DNA reads TGTGCCAGCAGTTTCCAGTTAGCCCAAGAGACCCAGTACTTC. It is translated as CASSFQLAQETQYF. This chain links TRBV28 with TRBJ2-5; no reliable D call. Germline loops: CDR1 MDHEN, CDR2 SYDVKM. The V end was cut by 3 bases, the J end by 1 base, with 9 bases between. The CDR3 length is 14 residues.

The V call is TRBV27, the J call TRBJ1-1, with D unclear. CDR1 and CDR2 (germline): MNHEY, SMNVEV (reference sequence). The CDR3 has 15 amino acids. Trimming stripped 2 bases from V and 4 bases from J, with 14 bases between. This CDR3 reads CASSLNGNLGTEAFF. In DNA form, the CDR3 reads TGTGCCAGCAGTTTAAATGGGAATTTGGGCACTGAAGCTTTCTTT.

This clonotype occurred many times. J is TRBJ2-6 and V is TRBV6-2 or TRBV6-3; D not certain. Germline CDR1 MNHEY, CDR2 SVGEGT. The CDR3 is 15 amino acids. Trimming shortened V by 2 bases and J by 0 bases, and 5 bases separated the two germline ends. Here the CDR3 reads CASSYGLSGANVLTF. The CDR3 region has the DNA TGTGCCAGCAGTTACGGCCTCTCTGGGGCCAACGTCCTGACTTTC.

This clonotype has only a few counts. The V gene is TRBV5-4, the J gene TRBJ2-1; 9 nucleotides line up with TRBD1. Per the germline V gene, CDR1 is SGHNT and CDR2 is YYREEE (reference sequence). The CDR3 totals 14 residues. V was pared by 4 bases and J by 6 bases, with 5 bases of the junction left unmatched. The CDR3 reads CASSTGTGSNEQFF. The CDR3 nucleotides read TGTGCCAGCAGCACCGGGACAGGGTCCAATGAGCAGTTCTTC.

This clonotype came up a few times. This chain joins TRBV20-1 and TRBJ2-3, with TRBD1 matching 7 bases. The J segment lost 1 base and the V segment lost 0 bases, leaving 4 bases of the junction unmatched. Germline CDR1 DFQATT, CDR2 SNEGSKA (reference sequence). CDR3 length equals 15 residues. The chain's CDR3 is CSARDLGQGTDTQYF. The CDR3 DNA is TGCAGTGCTAGAGATCTTGGACAGGGCACAGATACGCAGTATTTT.

V is TRBV3-1 and J is TRBJ2-3, with D hard to call. V was cut by 2 bases and J by 6 bases, with 9 bases left in between. The CDR3 spans 13 residues. From germline, CDR1 is LGHDT and CDR2 YNNKEL (reference sequence). The CDR3 region is CASSQFTSDTQYF. The CDR3 DNA reads TGTGCCAGCAGCCAATTCACGTCGGATACGCAGTATTTT.

This clonotype has at least ten counts. The chain carries TRBV28 and TRBJ1-2, with D unclear. V lost 2 bases to trimming and J lost 4 bases, with 5 bases between them. The CDR3 length is 12 residues. From germline, CDR1 is MDHEN and CDR2 SYDVKM. CDR3 sequence (DNA): TGTGCCAGCAGTTTAATAAGCTATGGCTACACCTTC. Amino acid sequence: CASSLISYGYTF.

J is TRBJ1-5 and V is TRBV12-3 or TRBV12-4; TRBD1 matches 7 bases. The trim removed 3 bases at V and 0 bases at J, leaving 11 bases unmatched. CDR3 length: 18 amino acids. The CDR3 DNA is TGTGCCAGCAGTTTCCCCGGGACAGAGTTCTATAGCAATCAGCCCCAGCATTTT. Amino acids: CASSFPGTEFYSNQPQHF.

This clonotype was counted many times. The chain joins TRBV5-1 to TRBJ2-7; the D is unclear. The CDR3 has 14 amino acids. Trimming stripped 4 bases from V and 2 bases from J, with 13 bases between. CDR1 SGHRS and CDR2 YFSETQ come from the germline V gene. CDR3 protein: CASSGGTAPYEQYF. The CDR3 bases are TGCGCCAGCAGCGGCGGCACAGCCCCCTACGAGCAGTACTTC.

In its sample, this clonotype was seen many times. The V gene is TRBV28, the J gene TRBJ1-5; D unresolved. CDR1 is MDHEN and CDR2 is SYDVKM in the germline V gene. The germline V and J ends were trimmed by 3 bases and 4 bases, with 7 bases remaining between them. The CDR3 spans 13 residues. CDR3 DNA: TGTGCCAGCAGTTTTTCCGGGAATCAGCCCCAGCATTTT. Amino acids: CASSFSGNQPQHF.

The chain combines TRBV20-1 with TRBJ1-1; tentatively, D is TRBD1 (6 bases). Trimming pared 6 bases from V and 5 bases from J, leaving 19 bases between. Germline assignment: CDR1 DFQATT and CDR2 SNEGSKA (reference sequence). This CDR3 spans 14 amino acids. CDR3 protein: CSASGTGRWTEAFF. CDR3 sequence (DNA): TGCAGTGCATCGGGCACAGGGCGGTGGACTGAAGCTTTCTTT.

The rearrangement joins TRBV7-2 to TRBJ1-5; TRBD1 might be the D (5 bases). The germline V gene has CDR1 SGHTA and CDR2 FQGNSA. Trimming removed 5 bases at V and 2 bases at J, with 13 bases between. This CDR3 is 15 amino acids long. The CDR3 protein is CASSRQPVGNQPQHF. CDR3 in DNA: TGTGCCAGCAGCCGACAGCCCGTGGGCAATCAGCCCCAGCATTTT.

This clonotype has a handful of counts. The J gene is TRBJ1-5, the V gene TRBV12-3 or TRBV12-4, with 7 bases aligning to TRBD1. The CDR3 totals 16 residues. V shed 3 bases, J shed 0 bases, and the junction held 5 bases outside the gene matches. CDR3: CASSFHRGLSNQPQHF. The CDR3 nucleotides read TGTGCCAGCAGTTTTCACAGGGGCCTTAGCAATCAGCCCCAGCATTTT.